This TCR beta chain comes out of a study of regulatory T cells in long-lasting Graves disease. The authors built TCR beta libraries using iRepertoire HTBI primers and Arm-PCR of CDR3 regions. Each CDR3 protein gets one entry after TCRdb re-called the multiplex PCR reads with MiXCR. Of about 660,000 distinct CDR3 sequences listed, 25% to 35% are singletons. This sample's time point: persistent/refractory GD, antithyroid drugs over 5 years with positive TRAb. The TCR library used RNA extracted from PBMCs. Graves' disease diagnosis followed American Thyroid Association guidelines. In its sample, this clonotype was seen a few times. Its target is not known. Germline V lookup: CDR1 DFQATT, CDR2 SNEGSKA (reference sequence). V gave up 6 bases and J gave up 2 bases, with 11 bases separating them. The CDR3 consists of 12 residues. Study results and caveats: There were preferences for TRBV28, TRBJ1-2 and TRBJ2-5 in persistent disease. Small sample size may have lowered accuracy.

This clonotype was sampled from a female donor with Graves disease. Sequences were derived from peripheral blood mononuclear cells (PBMCs), sampled when the disease was refractory, from a patient treated with antithyroid drugs. This sequence joins TRBV20-1 and TRBJ2-7, with a tentative D call TRBD1 (6 bases). The CDR3 loop is CSAGAQTYEQYF. As DNA, the CDR3 is TGCAGTGCGGGGGCCCAGACCTACGAGCAGTACTTC.